This T cell receptor beta chain is drawn from a study of T cell clonality in common variable immunodeficiency. General study points: Compared with controls, CVID subjects had fewer shared TCRbeta clones. Fewer deletions and N-nucleotide insertions were reportedly seen in common variable immunodeficiency TCR beta sequences.

The CDR3 extends over 14 amino acids. Trimming pared 4 bases from V and 1 base from J, leaving 11 bases between. CDR1 is SGHKS, CDR2 YYEKEE, per germline (reference sequence). A remark on this clone: Its antigen is currently unknown. Read data end 3 residues before the CDR3 end; the end is taken from the germline J gene.

This table comes from immunoSEQ multiplex PCR, and its TCRdb copy is limited to in-frame clones, with some not included. The sample was found to contain around 19,000 clones, and every one recurs. Sequenced: peripheral blood mononuclear cells. The rearrangement joins TRBV5-5 to TRBJ1-2, with TRBD1 as a possible D gene (5 bases). This clonotype was obtained from a human donor with common variable immunodeficiency. CDR3 in amino acids: CASSEGSYNYGYTF. The covered CDR3 bases are TGTGCCAGCAGCGAGGGGAGTTATAACTATGGC.